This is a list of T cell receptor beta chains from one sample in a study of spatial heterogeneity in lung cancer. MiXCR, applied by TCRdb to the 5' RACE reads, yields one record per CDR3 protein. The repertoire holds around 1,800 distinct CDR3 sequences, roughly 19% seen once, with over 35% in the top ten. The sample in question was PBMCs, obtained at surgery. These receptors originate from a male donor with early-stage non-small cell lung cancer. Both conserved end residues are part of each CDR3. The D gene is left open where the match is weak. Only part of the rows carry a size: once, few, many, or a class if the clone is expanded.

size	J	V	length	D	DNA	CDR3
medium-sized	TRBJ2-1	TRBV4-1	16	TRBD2	TGCGCCAGCACCTCTATAACTAGCGGGAGGAAGCCTGAGCAGTTCTTC	CASTSITSGRKPEQFF
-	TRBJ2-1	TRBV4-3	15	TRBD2	TGCGCCAGCAGCCAAGCGGGGGGGCCTTGGGATGAGCAGTTCTTC	CASSQAGGPWDEQFF
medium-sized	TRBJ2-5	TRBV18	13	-	TGTGCCAGCTCACCCGACCCTTGGGAGACCCAGTACTTC	CASSPDPWETQYF
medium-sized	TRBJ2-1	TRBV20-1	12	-	TGCAGTGCTCCCAACGACTACAATGAGCAGTTCTTC	CSAPNDYNEQFF
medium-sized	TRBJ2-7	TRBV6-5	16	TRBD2	TGTGCCAGCAGTTACTCAAGACTAGCTTCTGCCTACGAGCAGTACTTC	CASSYSRLASAYEQYF
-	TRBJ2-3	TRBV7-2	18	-	TGTGCCAGCAGCACCTTTCCCGGCCCCCCGAGTTACACAGATACGCAGTATTTT	CASSTFPGPPSYTDTQYF
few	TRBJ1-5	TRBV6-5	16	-	TGTGCCAGCAGTTACTCGGCGGGGGGGAACAATCAGCCCCAGCATTTT	CASSYSAGGNNQPQHF
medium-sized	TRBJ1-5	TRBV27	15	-	TGTGCCAGCGGATTACAGGGTACCGCCAATCAGCCCCAGCATTTT	CASGLQGTANQPQHF
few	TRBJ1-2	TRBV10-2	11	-	TGCGCCAGCAGTGCAGGGGCGTGGAACACCTTC	CASSAGAWNTF
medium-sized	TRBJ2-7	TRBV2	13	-	TGTGCCAGCAGGCCGGGACTCCCCTACGAGCAGTACTTC	CASRPGLPYEQYF
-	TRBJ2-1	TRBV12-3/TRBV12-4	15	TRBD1	TGTGCCAGCAGGGAAGGACAGGGGTACAATGATGAGCAGTTCTTC	CASREGQGYNDEQFF
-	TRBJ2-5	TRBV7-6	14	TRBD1	TGTGCCAGCAGCCAGGGGACAGCTCGGGAGACCCAGTACTTC	CASSQGTARETQYF
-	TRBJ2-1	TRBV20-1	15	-	TGCAGTGCTAGAGACGCAGCGAGCTCCTACAATGAGCAGTTCTTC	CSARDAASSYNEQFF
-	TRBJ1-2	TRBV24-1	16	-	TGTGCCACCAGTGATACCTCCGGGGTAGTTCCCTATGGCTACACCTTC	CATSDTSGVVPYGYTF
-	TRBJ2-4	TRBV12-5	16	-	TGTGCTAGTGTTGATACACGGCCGAAAACCAAAAACATTCAGTACTTC	CASVDTRPKTKNIQYF
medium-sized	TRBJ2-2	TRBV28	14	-	TGTGCCAGCGGAATAACAGGGAACACCGGGGAGCTGTTTTTT	CASGITGNTGELFF
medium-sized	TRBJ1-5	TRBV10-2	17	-	TGCGCCAGCAGTGAGGTTAACGTTCCGGATAGCAATCAGCCCCAGCATTTT	CASSEVNVPDSNQPQHF
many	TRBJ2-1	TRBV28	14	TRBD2	TGTGCCAGCAGTCGGCTAGCGGGAGACAATGAGCAGTTCTTC	CASSRLAGDNEQFF
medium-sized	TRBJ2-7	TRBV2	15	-	TGTGCCAGCAGAATGACAGTAGGCAGCTCCTACGAGCAGTACTTC	CASRMTVGSSYEQYF
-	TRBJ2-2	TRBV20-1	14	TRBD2	TGCAGTGCCGTCGGGGGGGCCCGAACCGGGGAGCTGTTTTTT	CSAVGGARTGELFF
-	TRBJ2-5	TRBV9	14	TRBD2	TGTGCCAGCAGCGTAGAGGGAGGGGACGAGACCCAGTACTTC	CASSVEGGDETQYF
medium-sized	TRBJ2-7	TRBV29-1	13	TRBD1	TGCAGCGTTGAGGGGACAGGGTGGTACGAGCAGTACTTC	CSVEGTGWYEQYF
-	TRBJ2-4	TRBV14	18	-	TGTGCCAGCAGCCCCCACCACATGAGGGGGGACTGGGGAAACATTCAGTACTTC	CASSPHHMRGDWGNIQYF
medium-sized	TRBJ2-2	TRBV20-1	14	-	TGCAGTGCGTCAAGAAGGACGAACACCGGGGAGCTGTTTTTT	CSASRRTNTGELFF
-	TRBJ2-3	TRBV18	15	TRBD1	TGTGCCAGCTCAAAGAGACAGGGATACACAGATACGCAGTATTTT	CASSKRQGYTDTQYF
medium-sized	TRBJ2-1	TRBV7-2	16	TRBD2	TGTGCCAGCAGCTTAAGACTAGCGGGAGTGTCCCATGAGCAGTTCTTC	CASSLRLAGVSHEQFF
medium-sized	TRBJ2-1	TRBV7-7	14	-	TGTGCTAGCAGCTCAGGAGGTTTGGGGTATGAGCAGTTCTTC	CASSSGGLGYEQFF
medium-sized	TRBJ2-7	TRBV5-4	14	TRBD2	TGTGCCAGCAGCTTGGAGAGGACTAGCAGTGAGCAGTACTTC	CASSLERTSSEQYF
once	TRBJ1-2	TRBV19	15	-	TGTGCCAGTAGTATAGATCTTTGGACGGCGTATGGCTACACCTTC	CASSIDLWTAYGYTF
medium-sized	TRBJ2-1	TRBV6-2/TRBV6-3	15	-	TGTGCCAGCAGAGCTACAGGGAGGACCTACAATGAGCAGTTCTTC	CASRATGRTYNEQFF
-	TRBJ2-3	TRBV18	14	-	TGTGCCAGCTCACCACGAGGACCACCAGATACGCAGTATTTT	CASSPRGPPDTQYF
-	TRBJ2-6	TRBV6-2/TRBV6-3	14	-	TGTGCCAGCAGTTACTTCGGTGGGGCCAACGTCCTGACTTTC	CASSYFGGANVLTF
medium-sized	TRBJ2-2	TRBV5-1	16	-	TGCGCCAGCAGCTCCGACGGGAGAGTTAGTAGCGGGGAGCTGTTTTTT	CASSSDGRVSSGELFF
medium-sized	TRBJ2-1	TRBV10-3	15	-	TGTGCCATCAGGGATACAATAAGTGAGAGCAATGAGCAGTTCTTC	CAIRDTISESNEQFF
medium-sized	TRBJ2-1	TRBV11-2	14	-	TGTGCCAGCAGCTTAGTTAGGACTCTAGATGAGCAGTTCTTC	CASSLVRTLDEQFF
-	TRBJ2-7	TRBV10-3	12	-	TGTGCCATCAGCTCACGGGAACGCGAGCAGTACTTC	CAISSREREQYF
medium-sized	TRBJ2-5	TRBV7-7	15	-	TGTGCTAGCAGCTTAGATCTCGCATCCCAAGAGACCCAGTACTTC	CASSLDLASQETQYF
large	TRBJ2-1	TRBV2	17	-	TGTGCCAGCAGTGTGGGCCACCCCTGGGCCTCCTACAATGAGCAGTTCTTC	CASSVGHPWASYNEQFF
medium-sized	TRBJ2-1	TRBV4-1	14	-	TGCGCCAGCAGCCCAGCAAGCTCCTACAATGAGCAGTTCTTC	CASSPASSYNEQFF
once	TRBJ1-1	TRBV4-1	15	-	TGCGCCAGCAGCCAAGATGGGGGTCCGAACACTGAAGCTTTCTTT	CASSQDGGPNTEAFF
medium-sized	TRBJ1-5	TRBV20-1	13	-	TGCAGTGCTAGCCCTTTGGGGTATCAGCCCCAGCATTTT	CSASPLGYQPQHF
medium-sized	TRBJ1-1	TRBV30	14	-	TGTGCCTGGAGTAAAACAAGAATTGGTACTGAAGCTTTCTTT	CAWSKTRIGTEAFF
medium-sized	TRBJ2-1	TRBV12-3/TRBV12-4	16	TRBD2	TGTGCCAGCAGTTTAGTGGAGGGAGGGCCGGACAATGAGCAGTTCTTC	CASSLVEGGPDNEQFF
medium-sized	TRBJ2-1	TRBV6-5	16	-	TGTGCCAGCAGTTACTCCCCAGGGGAGACCTACAATGAGCAGTTCTTC	CASSYSPGETYNEQFF
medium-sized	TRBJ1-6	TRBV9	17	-	TGTGCCAGCAGCACTAGGGACTCCGGGGGGGGTAATTCACCCCTCCACTTT	CASSTRDSGGGNSPLHF
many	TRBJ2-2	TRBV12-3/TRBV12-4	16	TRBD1	TGTGCCAGCAGTTTAGGGGCGGGACAGGGGACCGGGGAGCTGTTTTTT	CASSLGAGQGTGELFF
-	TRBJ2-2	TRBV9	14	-	TGTGCCAGCAGCGCTCAGGTGTACACCGGGGAGCTGTTTTTT	CASSAQVYTGELFF
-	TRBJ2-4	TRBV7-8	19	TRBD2	TGTGCCAGCAGCTTAGCGAGGCTAGCGGGGGGTACTGACAAAAACATTCAGTACTTC	CASSLARLAGGTDKNIQYF
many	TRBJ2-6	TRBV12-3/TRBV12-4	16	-	TGTGCCAGCAGTGCGGACAGAGTCTCTGGGGCCAACGTCCTGACTTTC	CASSADRVSGANVLTF
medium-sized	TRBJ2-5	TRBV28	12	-	TGTGCCAAACTAGGCAGGGAAGAGACCCAGTACTTC	CAKLGREETQYF
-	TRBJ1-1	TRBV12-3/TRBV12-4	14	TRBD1	TGTGCCAGCAGTTTGACAGGGAGGTACACTGAAGCTTTCTTT	CASSLTGRYTEAFF
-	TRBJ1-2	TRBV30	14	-	TGTGCCTGGAGCCCTTTTAGTGGGGACTATGGCTACACCTTC	CAWSPFSGDYGYTF
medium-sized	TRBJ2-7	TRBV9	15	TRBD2	TGTGCCAGCAGCGTAGAGGCGGGAGGGATGTACGAGCAGTACTTC	CASSVEAGGMYEQYF
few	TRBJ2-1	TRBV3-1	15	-	TGTGCCAGCAGCCAAGATCCGAGGGACCACAATGAGCAGTTCTTC	CASSQDPRDHNEQFF
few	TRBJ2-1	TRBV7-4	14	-	TGTGCCAGCAGCGAGCTGGGGGGATACAATGAGCAGTTCTTC	CASSELGGYNEQFF
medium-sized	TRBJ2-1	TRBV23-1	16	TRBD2	TGCGCCAGCAGTCAATCATGTAGCGGGAGGGAGGGTGAGCAGTTCTTC	CASSQSCSGREGEQFF
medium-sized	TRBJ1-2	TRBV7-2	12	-	TGTGCCAGCAGCTTCGCAGACTATGGCTACACCTTC	CASSFADYGYTF